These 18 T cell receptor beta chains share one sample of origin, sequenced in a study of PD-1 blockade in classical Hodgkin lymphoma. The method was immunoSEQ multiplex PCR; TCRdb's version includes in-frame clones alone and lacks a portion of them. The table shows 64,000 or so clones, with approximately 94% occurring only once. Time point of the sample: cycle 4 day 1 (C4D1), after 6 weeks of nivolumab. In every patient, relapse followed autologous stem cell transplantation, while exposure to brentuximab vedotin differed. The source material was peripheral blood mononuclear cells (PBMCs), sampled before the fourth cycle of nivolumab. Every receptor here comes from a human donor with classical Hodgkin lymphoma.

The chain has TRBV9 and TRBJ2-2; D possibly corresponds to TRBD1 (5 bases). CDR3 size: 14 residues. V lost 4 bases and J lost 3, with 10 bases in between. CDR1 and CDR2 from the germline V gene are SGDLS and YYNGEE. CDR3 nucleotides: TGTGCCAGCAGCCCGGACACGTACACCGGGGAGCTGTTTTTT. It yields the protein CASSPDTYTGELFF.

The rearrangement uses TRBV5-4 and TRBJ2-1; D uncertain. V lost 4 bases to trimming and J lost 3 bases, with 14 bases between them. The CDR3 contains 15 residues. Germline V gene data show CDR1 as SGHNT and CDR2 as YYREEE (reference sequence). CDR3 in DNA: TGTGCCAGCAGCGCCCCTGTGGAGAACTACAATGAGCAGTTCTTC. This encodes CASSAPVENYNEQFF.

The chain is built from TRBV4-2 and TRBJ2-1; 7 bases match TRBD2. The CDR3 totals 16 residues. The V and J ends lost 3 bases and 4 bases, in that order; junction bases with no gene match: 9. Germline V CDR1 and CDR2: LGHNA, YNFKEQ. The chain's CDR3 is CASSQDAGEPYNEQFF. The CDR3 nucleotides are TGTGCCAGCAGCCAGGACGCGGGGGAACCTTACAATGAGCAGTTCTTC.

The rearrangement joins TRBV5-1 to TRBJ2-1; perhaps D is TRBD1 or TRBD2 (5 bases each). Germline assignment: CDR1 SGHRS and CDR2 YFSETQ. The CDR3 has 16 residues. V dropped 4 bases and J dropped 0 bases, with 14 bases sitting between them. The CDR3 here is CASSRMGESSYNEQFF. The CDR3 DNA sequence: TGCGCCAGCAGCCGCATGGGGGAGAGCTCCTACAATGAGCAGTTCTTC.

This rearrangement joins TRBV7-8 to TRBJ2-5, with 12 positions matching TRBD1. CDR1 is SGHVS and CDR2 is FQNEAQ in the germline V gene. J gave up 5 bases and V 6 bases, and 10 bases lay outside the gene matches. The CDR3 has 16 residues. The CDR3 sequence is CASRRPGQGARETQYF. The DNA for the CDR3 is TGTGCCAGCAGGAGGCCGGGACAGGGGGCGCGTGAGACCCAGTACTTC.

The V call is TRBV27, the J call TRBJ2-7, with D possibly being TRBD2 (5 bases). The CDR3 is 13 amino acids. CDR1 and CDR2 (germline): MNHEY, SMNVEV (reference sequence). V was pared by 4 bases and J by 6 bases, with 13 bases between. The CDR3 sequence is CASSSPPSSEQYF. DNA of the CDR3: TGTGCCAGCAGTTCCCCTCCTAGCTCCGAGCAGTACTTC.

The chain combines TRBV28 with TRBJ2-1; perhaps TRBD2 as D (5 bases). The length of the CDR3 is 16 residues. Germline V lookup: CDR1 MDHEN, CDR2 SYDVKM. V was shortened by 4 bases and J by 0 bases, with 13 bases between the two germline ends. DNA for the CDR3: TGTGCCAGCAGTTGGTTACTAGTGGGCTCCTACAATGAGCAGTTCTTC. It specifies CASSWLLVGSYNEQFF. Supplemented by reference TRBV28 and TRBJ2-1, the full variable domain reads DVKVTQSSRYLVKRTGEKVFLECVQDMDHENMFWYRQDPGLGLRLIYFSYDVKMKEKGDIPEGYSVSREKKERFSLILESASTNQTSMYLCASSWLLVGSYNEQFFGPGTRLTVL.

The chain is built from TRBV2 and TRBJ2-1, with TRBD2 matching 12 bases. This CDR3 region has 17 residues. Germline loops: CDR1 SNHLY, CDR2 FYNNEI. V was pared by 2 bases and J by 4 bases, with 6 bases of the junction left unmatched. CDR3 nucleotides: TGTGCCAGCAGTGAATGGCAACTAGCGGGAGGATACAATGAGCAGTTCTTC. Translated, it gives CASSEWQLAGGYNEQFF.

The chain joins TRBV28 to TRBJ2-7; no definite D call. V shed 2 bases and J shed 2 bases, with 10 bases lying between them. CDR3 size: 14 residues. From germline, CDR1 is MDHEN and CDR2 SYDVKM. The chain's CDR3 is CASSLAGLTYEQYF. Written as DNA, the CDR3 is TGTGCCAGCAGTTTAGCCGGGCTAACCTACGAGCAGTACTTC. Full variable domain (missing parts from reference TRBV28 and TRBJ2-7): DVKVTQSSRYLVKRTGEKVFLECVQDMDHENMFWYRQDPGLGLRLIYFSYDVKMKEKGDIPEGYSVSREKKERFSLILESASTNQTSMYLCASSLAGLTYEQYFGPGTRLTVT.

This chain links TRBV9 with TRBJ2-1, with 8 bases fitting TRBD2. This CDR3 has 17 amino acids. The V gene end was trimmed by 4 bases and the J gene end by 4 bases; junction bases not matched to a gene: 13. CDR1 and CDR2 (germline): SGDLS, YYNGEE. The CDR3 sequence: CASSTSWGTSPYNEQFF. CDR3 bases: TGTGCCAGCAGCACTTCCTGGGGGACTAGTCCGTACAATGAGCAGTTCTTC.

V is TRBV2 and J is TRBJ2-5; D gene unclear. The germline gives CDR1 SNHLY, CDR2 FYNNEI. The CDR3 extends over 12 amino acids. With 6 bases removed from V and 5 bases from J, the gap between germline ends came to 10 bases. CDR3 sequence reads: CASSETSETQYF. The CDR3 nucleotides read TGTGCCAGCAGCGAAACGAGTGAGACCCAGTACTTC.

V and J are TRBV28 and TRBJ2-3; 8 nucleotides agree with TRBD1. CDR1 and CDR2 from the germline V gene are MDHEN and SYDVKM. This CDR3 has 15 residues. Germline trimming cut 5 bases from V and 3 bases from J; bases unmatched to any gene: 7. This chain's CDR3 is CASSAPGQVTDTQYF. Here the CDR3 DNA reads TGTGCCAGCAGTGCGCCGGGACAGGTGACAGATACGCAGTATTTT.

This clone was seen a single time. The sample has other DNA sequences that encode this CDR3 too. CDR3 sequence (DNA): TGTGCCAGCTCACCAGGAGAGACCCAGTACTTC. As protein: CASSPGETQYF. The J gene is TRBJ2-5, the V gene TRBV18; D not resolved. CDR3 length: 11 amino acids. Trimming removed 2 bases from V and 4 bases from J, with 2 bases in between. CDR1 is KGHSH, CDR2 LQKENI, per germline.

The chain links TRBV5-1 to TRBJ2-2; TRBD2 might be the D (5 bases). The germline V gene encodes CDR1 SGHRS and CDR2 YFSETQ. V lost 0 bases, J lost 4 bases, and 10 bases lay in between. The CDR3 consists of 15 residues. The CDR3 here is CASSLGGAGTGELFF. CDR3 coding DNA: TGCGCCAGCAGCTTGGGTGGTGCGGGCACCGGGGAGCTGTTTTTT.

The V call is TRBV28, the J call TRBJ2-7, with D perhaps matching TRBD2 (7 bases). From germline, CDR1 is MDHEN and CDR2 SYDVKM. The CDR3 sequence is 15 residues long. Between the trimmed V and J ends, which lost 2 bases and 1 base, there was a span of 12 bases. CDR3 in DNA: TGTGCCAGCAGTTTAGCGGGGGCTACATCCTACGAGCAGTACTTC. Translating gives CASSLAGATSYEQYF.

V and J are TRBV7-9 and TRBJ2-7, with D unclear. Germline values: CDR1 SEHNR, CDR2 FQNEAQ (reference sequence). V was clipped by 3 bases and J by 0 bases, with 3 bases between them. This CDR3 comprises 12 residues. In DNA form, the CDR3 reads TGTGCCAGCAGCTTGAGCTCCTACGAGCAGTACTTC. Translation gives CASSLSSYEQYF.

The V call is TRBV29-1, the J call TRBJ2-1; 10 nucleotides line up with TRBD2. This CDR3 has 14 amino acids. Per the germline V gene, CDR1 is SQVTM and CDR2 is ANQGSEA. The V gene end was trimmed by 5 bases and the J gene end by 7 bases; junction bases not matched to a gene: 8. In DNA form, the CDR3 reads TGCAGCGTTCGGCCTAGCGGGAGTGTAAATGAGCAGTTCTTC. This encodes CSVRPSGSVNEQFF.

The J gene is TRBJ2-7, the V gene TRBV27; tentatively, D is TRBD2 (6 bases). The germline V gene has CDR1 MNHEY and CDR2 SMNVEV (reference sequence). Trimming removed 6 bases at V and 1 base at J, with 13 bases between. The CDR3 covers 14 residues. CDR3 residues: CASRGVGGSYEQYF. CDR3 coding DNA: TGTGCCAGCAGGGGGGTAGGAGGGTCCTACGAGCAGTACTTC.